This T cell receptor (beta chain) was captured by sequencing in a study of CD8+ T cells in alopecia areata. Study-level findings and limits: Patients shared TCRs less clearly than mice did, possibly for HLA-related reasons.

The germline CDR1 and CDR2 sequences are SGHDT and YYEEEE. The CDR3 is 15 residues long. Trimming took 1 base from V and 4 from J, leaving 11 bases between them. Treatment indicated: oral pan-JAK inhibitor, 5-10 mg twice daily. RNA extraction was followed by reverse transcription into cDNA, which acted as the sequencing template. Repertoires were generated with immunoSEQ multiplex PCR, while TCRdb's copy carries only in-frame clones and drops some. This repertoire shows 200,000 to 250,000 clones, around 66% found once; its top ten account for roughly 4.2%. Details on this clone: The antigen is unknown.

The chain recombines TRBV5-6 with TRBJ2-2; D perhaps matches TRBD2 (6 bases). The clonotype was recovered from a human donor with alopecia areata. The sequencing here drew on CD4+ T cells sorted from blood, taken at week 4, from a patient treated with tofacitinib. CDR3 protein: CASSLLASATGELFF. The CDR3 region has the DNA TGTGCCAGCAGCTTGTTGGCTAGCGCCACCGGGGAGCTGTTTTTT.